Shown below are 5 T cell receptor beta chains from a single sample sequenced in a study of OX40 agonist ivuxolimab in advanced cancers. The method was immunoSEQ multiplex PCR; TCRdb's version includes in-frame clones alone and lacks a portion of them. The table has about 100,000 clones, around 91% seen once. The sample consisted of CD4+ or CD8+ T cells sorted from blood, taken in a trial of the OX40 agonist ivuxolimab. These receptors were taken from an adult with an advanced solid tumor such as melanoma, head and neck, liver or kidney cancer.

The DNA of the CDR3 is TGCGCCAGCAGCTTGGGGTTGATGGCGGAGGAGACCCAGTACTTC. Translating it yields CASSLGLMAEETQYF. The chain is built from TRBV5-1 and TRBJ2-5; D unresolved. Germline CDR1 is SGHRS and CDR2 is YFSETQ. The V gene lost 0 bases and the J gene lost 5 bases, with 14 bases spanning the gap. The length of the CDR3 is 15 residues.

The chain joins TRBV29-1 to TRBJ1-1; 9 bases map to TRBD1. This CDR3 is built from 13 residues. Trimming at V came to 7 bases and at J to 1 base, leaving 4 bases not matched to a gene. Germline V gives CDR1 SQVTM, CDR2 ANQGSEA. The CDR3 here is CSGKTGGNTEAFF. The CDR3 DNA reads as TGCAGCGGTAAGACAGGGGGGAACACTGAAGCTTTCTTT.

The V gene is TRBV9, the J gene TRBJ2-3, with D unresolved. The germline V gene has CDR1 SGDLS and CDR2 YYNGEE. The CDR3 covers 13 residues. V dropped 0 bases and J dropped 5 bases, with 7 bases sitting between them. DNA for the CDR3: TGTGCCAGCAGCGTAGGTCCCCAAGATACGCAGTATTTT. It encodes CASSVGPQDTQYF.

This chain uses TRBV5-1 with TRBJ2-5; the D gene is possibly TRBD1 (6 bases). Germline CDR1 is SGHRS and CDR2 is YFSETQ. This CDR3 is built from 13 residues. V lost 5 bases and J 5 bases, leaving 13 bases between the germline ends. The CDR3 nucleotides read TGCGCCAGCAGTCAGGGGTGGCAGGAGACCCAGTACTTC. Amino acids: CASSQGWQETQYF. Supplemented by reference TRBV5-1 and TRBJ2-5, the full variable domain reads KAGVTQTPRYLIKTRGQQVTLSCSPISGHRSVSWYQQTPGQGLQFLFEYFSETQRNKGNFPGRFSGRQFSNSRSEMNVSTLELGDSALYLCASSQGWQETQYFGPGTRLLVL.

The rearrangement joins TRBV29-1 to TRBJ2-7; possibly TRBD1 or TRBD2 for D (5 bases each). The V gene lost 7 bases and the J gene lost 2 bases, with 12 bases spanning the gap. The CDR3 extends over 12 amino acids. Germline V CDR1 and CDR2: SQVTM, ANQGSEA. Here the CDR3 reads CSGSVGAYEQYF. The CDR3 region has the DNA TGCAGCGGCTCGGTGGGGGCCTACGAGCAGTACTTC.